This T cell receptor beta chain was sequenced during a study of beta chain features in type 1 diabetes. Turning to the study itself: Age and gender were similar between patients and healthy donors, as were cell yields. General study results and limits: Researchers cautioned that cDNA sequencing could over-represent cells with high TCR expression.

Germline values: CDR1 KGHSH, CDR2 LQKENI. With 1 base clipped from V and 1 base from J, the junction kept 2 bases outside the gene matches. The CDR3 consists of 15 residues. It was one heparinised blood draw, averaging around 110 mL, that each donor gave. Via the markers CD45RO/CCR7/CD25/CD127/CD95/CD27, stem cell-like memory, regulatory, central memory and naive CD4+ cells were sorted. About this clone itself: What it binds is unknown. This CDR3 is also generated by other DNA sequences in the sample.

Reverse transcribing all isolated RNA meant expressed TCRB transcripts were sequenced. The repertoire was sequenced with immunoSEQ multiplex PCR; TCRdb's copy has only in-frame clones and lacks some. This sample has under 950,000 clones, with about a sixth found just once. Source material: naive CD4+ T cells from blood. V usage is TRBV18 and J usage is TRBJ2-7, with 9 nucleotides matching TRBD1. The source is a woman aged 18-35 years in good health. The CDR3 coding sequence is TGTGCCAGCTCACCACAGGGACAGGGTTCCTACGAGCAGTACTTC. Residues: CASSPQGQGSYEQYF. Supplemented by reference TRBV18 and TRBJ2-7, the full variable domain reads NAGVMQNPRHLVRRRGQEARLRCSPMKGHSHVYWYRQLPEEGLKFMVYLQKENIIDESGMPKERFSAEFPKEGPSILRIQQVVRGDSAAYFCASSPQGQGSYEQYFGPGTRLTVT.